This T cell receptor (beta chain) was obtained from a study of radiotherapy plus CTLA-4 blockade in lung cancer. The V end was cut by 0 bases, the J end by 5 bases, with 10 bases between. The germline gives CDR1 ENHRY, CDR2 SYGVKD. The CDR3 is 14 amino acids. The assay was immunoSEQ multiplex PCR, and TCRdb's table has in-frame clones only and misses some. This table holds under 100,000 clones, around 86% found once. The receptor comes from a human donor with non-small cell lung cancer that progressed on radiotherapy plus ipilimumab. Sample: peripheral blood, taken from a patient treated with radiotherapy plus ipilimumab. The gene calls are TRBV10-3 and TRBJ2-5; tentative D call: TRBD2 (6 bases). The DNA of the CDR3 is TGTGCCATCAGTGAGTCAGGAGGGTTGGAGACCCAGTACTTC. It is translated as CAISESGGLETQYF.